This T cell receptor (beta chain) stems from a study of blood T cell repertoires in COVID-19. As for the study in general: Samples came from the United States, Italy and Spain, spanning acute and convalescent COVID-19. PBMCs, B-cell-depleted T cells, or T cells provided the cDNA or gDNA that made up the material.

Using immunoSEQ multiplex PCR, the repertoire was profiled, and TCRdb retains in-frame clones only, with some absent. Seen here are some 300,000 clones, 80% to 90% observed once, and the top ten hold about 4.2%. Trimming removed 1 base from V and 2 bases from J, with 9 bases in between. CDR1 is SEHNR and CDR2 is FQNEAQ in the germline V gene (reference sequence). The CDR3 covers 15 residues. Ages ranged from roughly 18 to 95 years, with residence in 24 US areas. This chain joins TRBV7-9 and TRBJ1-5; D gene unclear. This receptor was taken from a young man who had recovered from COVID-19. Sequenced: PBMCs or T cells enriched from blood (not recorded which). Here the CDR3 reads CASSLGGRGNQPQHF. The CDR3 coding sequence is TGTGCCAGCAGCTTAGGAGGGAGGGGCAATCAGCCCCAGCATTTT.